The 14 T cell receptor beta chains below were found in one sample sequenced in a study of cytomegalovirus exposure and HLA in healthy donors (dated by TCRdb to 2017 to 2019). The library was prepared using the immunoSEQ multiplex PCR assay. For the multiplex PCR, a mixture combining 60 forward primers for TCR Vbeta segments and 13 reverse primers for TCR Jbeta segments was used. TCRdb took over this immuneACCESS table, retaining in-frame rearrangements with V and J assigned. Such tables are incomplete; in checked studies, under half of the missing clones stem from an unresolved V gene, and the remainder is unexplained. The sample records almost 200,000 clones, about 80% of which are singletons. Of the sample, 4.4% falls within the top ten clones. Sequenced input: PBMCs. These receptors all stem from a woman in her twenties or thirties in good health and CMV-seropositive.

The chain has TRBV19 and TRBJ2-3, with TRBD2 as a possible D gene (6 bases). The germline gives CDR1 LNHDA, CDR2 SQIVND (reference sequence). The CDR3 loop spans 15 amino acids. Trimming stripped 5 bases from V and 0 bases from J, with 12 bases between. CDR3 region: CASSELALSTDTQYF. The DNA of the CDR3 is TGTGCCAGTAGTGAACTAGCTCTTAGCACAGATACGCAGTATTTT.

The gene calls are TRBV4-1 and TRBJ2-5; the match to TRBD2 covers 8 bases. This CDR3 contains 17 residues. The ends lost 0 bases at V and 0 bases at J; junction bases unmatched: 6. Germline lookup yields CDR1 MGHRA and CDR2 YSYEKL. CDR3 nucleotide sequence: TGCGCCAGCAGCCAAGAGTCGAGCGGGGGTTACCAAGAGACCCAGTACTTC. Translated: CASSQESSGGYQETQYF.

Only a few counts were recorded for this clone. This chain uses TRBV27 with TRBJ1-1; no definite D call. The germline V gene encodes CDR1 MNHEY and CDR2 SMNVEV (reference sequence). Trimming left V 5 bases short and J 9 bases short, with 22 bases between. This CDR3 has 15 amino acids. In nucleotides, the CDR3 is TGTGCCAGCAGTCCCCGGAGCACTGGCGGAGGCAAAGCTTTCTTT. Translated: CASSPRSTGGGKAFF.

This chain joins TRBV7-2 and TRBJ1-2; TRBD1 matches 10 bases. Germline loops: CDR1 SGHTA, CDR2 FQGNSA. Germline trimming cut 5 bases from V and 8 bases from J; bases unmatched to any gene: 5. The CDR3 is 13 amino acids. CDR3 sequence: CASSQGQGLGYTF. The CDR3 DNA sequence: TGTGCCAGCAGCCAGGGACAGGGGCTGGGCTACACCTTC.

The chain joins TRBV11-3 to TRBJ2-3; possibly TRBD2 for D (5 bases). V was shortened by 2 bases and J by 0 bases, with 12 bases between the two germline ends. The germline CDR1 and CDR2 sequences are SGHNT and YENEEA. The CDR3 extends over 16 amino acids. The CDR3 region is CASSLSGTRSTDTQYF. As DNA, the CDR3 is TGTGCCAGCAGCTTAAGCGGAACCAGAAGCACAGATACGCAGTATTTT.

The chain combines TRBV4-3 with TRBJ1-1; D unresolved. This CDR3 is built from 14 residues. Trimming left V 1 base short and J 2 bases short, with 8 bases between. CDR1 is LGHNA and CDR2 is YSLEER in the germline V gene. CDR3 nucleotide sequence: TGCGCCAGCAGCCAAGTGGAGAGAAACACTGAAGCTTTCTTT. Translating gives CASSQVERNTEAFF.

This clone was observed once. This sequence joins TRBV7-2 and TRBJ1-2; 7 nucleotides align to TRBD1. The V gene end was trimmed by 5 bases and the J gene end by 14 bases; junction bases not matched to a gene: 14. Germline V gives CDR1 SGHTA, CDR2 FQGNSA. The CDR3 consists of 13 residues. The DNA for the CDR3 is TGTGCCAGCAGCCACCGGGGACAGACGGTTGGGACCTTC. Its protein is CASSHRGQTVGTF.

The CDR3 loop is CASSPDRLGQPQHF. CDR3 DNA: TGTGCCAGCAGCCCCGACAGGTTAGGTCAGCCCCAGCATTTT. The chain links TRBV6-5 to TRBJ1-5; the D gene is possibly TRBD1 (6 bases). This CDR3 contains 14 residues. Trimming stripped 6 bases from V and 6 bases from J, with 15 bases between. CDR1 and CDR2 (germline): MNHEY, SVGAGI.

The chain recombines TRBV4-1 with TRBJ2-1, with 9 bases that match TRBD2. V lost 6 bases to trimming and J lost 7 bases; unmatched junction nucleotides: 16. CDR3 size: 17 residues. Germline V gene lookup returns CDR1 MGHRA and CDR2 YSYEKL. The CDR3 spells CASRPLRPGLASNEQFF. CDR3 bases: TGCGCCAGCAGGCCGCTAAGACCGGGACTAGCTTCGAATGAGCAGTTCTTC.

Details on this clone: Distinct nucleotide sequences in the sample also encode this CDR3. The chain carries TRBV5-4 and TRBJ2-5; 8 positions match TRBD2. This CDR3 comprises 14 residues. The ends lost 0 bases at V and 3 bases at J; junction bases unmatched: 1. CDR1 is SGHNT and CDR2 is YYREEE in the germline V gene (reference sequence). The CDR3 DNA follows: TGTGCCAGCAGCTTGGCACTAGCGGAAGAGACCCAGTACTTC. It is translated as CASSLALAEETQYF.

As to this clone: The sample contains more than one DNA sequence encoding this CDR3. V and J are TRBV5-1 and TRBJ2-1, with 9 bases matching TRBD2. Germline V gene lookup returns CDR1 SGHRS and CDR2 YFSETQ. V was clipped by 3 bases and J by 2 bases; unmatched bases: 0. This CDR3 is built from 14 residues. The CDR3 spells CASSSSGAYNEQFF. CDR3 sequence (DNA): TGCGCCAGCAGCTCTAGCGGGGCCTACAATGAGCAGTTCTTC.

V and J are TRBV9 and TRBJ2-2; 11 bases match TRBD2. Germline CDR1 and CDR2: SGDLS and YYNGEE. V lost 3 bases and J lost 5; bases outside the gene matches: 12. The CDR3 extends over 18 amino acids. CDR3 protein: CASSAVSGRAGRTGELFF. Written as DNA, the CDR3 is TGTGCCAGCAGCGCGGTTAGCGGGAGGGCCGGTCGGACCGGGGAGCTGTTTTTT.

The chain joins TRBV28 to TRBJ2-1, with D possibly being TRBD2 (6 bases). V shed 6 bases and J shed 0 bases, with 15 bases lying between them. Per the germline V gene, CDR1 is MDHEN and CDR2 is SYDVKM. CDR3 length: 16 residues. This chain's CDR3 is CASRGSERASYNEQFF. CDR3 nucleotide sequence: TGTGCCAGCAGGGGATCGGAGCGGGCCTCCTACAATGAGCAGTTCTTC.

The chain employs TRBV5-4 and TRBJ1-1; TRBD1 agrees at 9 bases. Germline V gene lookup returns CDR1 SGHNT and CDR2 YYREEE (reference sequence). Unmatched junction bases numbered 4, after V lost 4 bases and J lost 6 bases. There are 13 residues in the CDR3. CDR3 DNA: TGTGCCAGCAGCCCCACAGGGGGCCCTGAAGCTTTCTTT. This gives the protein CASSPTGGPEAFF.